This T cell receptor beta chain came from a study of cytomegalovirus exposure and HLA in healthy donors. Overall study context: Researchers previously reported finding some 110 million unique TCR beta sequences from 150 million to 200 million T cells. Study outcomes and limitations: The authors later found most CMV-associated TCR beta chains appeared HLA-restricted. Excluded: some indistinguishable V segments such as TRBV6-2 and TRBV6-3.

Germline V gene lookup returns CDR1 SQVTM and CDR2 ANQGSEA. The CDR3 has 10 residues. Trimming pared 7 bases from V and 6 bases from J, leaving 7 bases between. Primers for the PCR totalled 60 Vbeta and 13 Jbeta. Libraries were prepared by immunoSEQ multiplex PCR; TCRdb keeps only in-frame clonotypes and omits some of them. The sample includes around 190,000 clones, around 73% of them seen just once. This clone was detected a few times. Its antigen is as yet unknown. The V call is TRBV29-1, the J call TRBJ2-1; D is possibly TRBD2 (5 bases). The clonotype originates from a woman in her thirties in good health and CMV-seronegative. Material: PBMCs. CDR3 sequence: CSAGGNEQFF. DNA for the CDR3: TGCAGCGCCGGAGGCAATGAGCAGTTCTTC.